The TCR beta chain described here comes from a study of T-cell reconstitution after alpha-beta-depleted transplantation in children (dated by TCRdb to between 2015 and 2016). The study in broad terms: Using TCR repertoire profiling, the study quantitatively followed how T-cell immune reconstitution unfolded in children after TCRalphabeta/CD19-depleted allogeneic hematopoietic cell transplantation.

V sheds 4 bases and J sheds 0 bases, leaving 10 bases between their ends. The CDR1 and CDR2 encoded by the germline V gene (reference sequence) are LGHDT and YNNKEL. The CDR3, cysteine through phenylalanine, is 16 amino acids long. The kept DNA is CDR3 alone, 48 bases in frame from the first base. This clonotype was found many times. Its binding antigen is unknown. No clone much larger than this one lies a single base away; base qualities are absent. Library creation used PCR. Sequencing was performed on an Illumina HiSeq 2500. Molecular barcoding was employed in the preparation of TCR libraries, with unique molecular identifiers being used to normalize TCRbeta repertoire quantification. The raw public data were reprocessed by TCRdb itself: fastp quality trimming at Q25, MiXCR clonotype calling, in-frame beta chains only. Identical CDR3 proteins give one entry, which carries the most common genes and DNA. The sample data list about 230,000 distinct CDR3 sequences, and more than 10% of these were observed just once. 2.6% of the sample is held by the ten biggest clonotypes.

The V and J segments used are TRBV3-1 and TRBJ2-6; the D gene is not confidently resolved. Sequencing used PBMCs from the stem cell graft donor, obtained from the stem cell graft. The receptor comes from a human donor who donated a stem cell graft to a child with acute lymphoblastic leukemia. The DNA sequence is TGTGCCAGCAGCCCGGCGACGAGCTCTGGGGCCAACGTCCTGACTTTC. Its coded protein is CASSPATSSGANVLTF.